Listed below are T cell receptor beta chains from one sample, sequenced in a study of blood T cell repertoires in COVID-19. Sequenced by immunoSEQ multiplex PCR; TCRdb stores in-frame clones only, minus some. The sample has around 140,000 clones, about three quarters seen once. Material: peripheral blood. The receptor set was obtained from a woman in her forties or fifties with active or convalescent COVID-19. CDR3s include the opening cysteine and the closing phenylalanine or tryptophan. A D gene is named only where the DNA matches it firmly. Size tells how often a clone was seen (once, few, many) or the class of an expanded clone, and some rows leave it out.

DNA: TGTGCCAGCAGCCCCGGACAGGGGCACACCGGGGAGCTGTTTTTT; CDR3: CASSPGQGHTGELFF; J: TRBJ2-2; size: NA; V: TRBV7-9; D: TRBD1
DNA: TGTGCCAGCAGTTCTTATGGACGGGACTACGAGCAGTACTTC; CDR3: CASSSYGRDYEQYF; J: TRBJ2-7; size: NA; V: TRBV6-5; D: NA
DNA: TGTGCCAGCAGCTTTACAGGGTCCAACACTGAAGCTTTCTTT; CDR3: CASSFTGSNTEAFF; J: TRBJ1-1; size: NA; V: TRBV11-2; D: NA
DNA: TGTGCCAGCAGCCACCCCGGACTAGCGGGAGGCGATCGATACAATGAGCAGTTCTTC; CDR3: CASSHPGLAGGDRYNEQFF; J: TRBJ2-1; size: NA; V: TRBV3-1/TRBV3-2; D: TRBD2
DNA: TGTGCCAGCAGCGTAGCGGGGACAAGCTATAATTCACCCCTCCACTTT; CDR3: CASSVAGTSYNSPLHF; J: TRBJ1-6; size: NA; V: TRBV9; D: NA
DNA: TGCGCCAGCAGCCTTTCAGGGACAGGGGAATCATACTATGGCTACACCTTC; CDR3: CASSLSGTGESYYGYTF; J: TRBJ1-2; size: NA; V: TRBV4-3; D: TRBD1
DNA: TGTGCCTGGAGTCGTAGTAGCTCCTACGAGCAGTACTTC; CDR3: CAWSRSSSYEQYF; J: TRBJ2-7; size: few; V: TRBV30; D: NA
DNA: TGTGCCAGTAGTATGGGGCCGGGACTAGCGGGATACGAGCAGTACTTC; CDR3: CASSMGPGLAGYEQYF; J: TRBJ2-7; size: few; V: TRBV19; D: TRBD2
DNA: TGTGCCAGCAGCTTATCGGGCAGCGGGAGAGAGTACGAGCAGTACTTC; CDR3: CASSLSGSGREYEQYF; J: TRBJ2-7; size: NA; V: TRBV13; D: TRBD2
DNA: TGTGCCTCCAACGGGGGACAGGGTAGAAATCAGCCCCAGCATTTT; CDR3: CASNGGQGRNQPQHF; J: TRBJ1-5; size: NA; V: TRBV28; D: TRBD1
DNA: TGCGCCAGCAGCACAGACAGTTCCCAAGAGACCCAGTACTTC; CDR3: CASSTDSSQETQYF; J: TRBJ2-5; size: NA; V: TRBV5-1; D: NA
DNA: TGTGCCAGTTCTGACAGGGGGCCCTCTGGAAACACCATATATTTT; CDR3: CASSDRGPSGNTIYF; J: TRBJ1-3; size: NA; V: TRBV18; D: TRBD1
DNA: TGTGCCAGCTCACCACCCGGGACAGGGGTTATAGAAAAACTGTTTTTT; CDR3: CASSPPGTGVIEKLFF; J: TRBJ1-4; size: NA; V: TRBV18; D: TRBD1
DNA: TGTGCCAGCAGTTCCCCGGGGGGACCCTCTGGAAACACCATATATTTT; CDR3: CASSSPGGPSGNTIYF; J: TRBJ1-3; size: NA; V: TRBV28; D: NA
DNA: TGTGCCAGCAGCCAAGTAGGAGGGTTTTCAGATACGCAGTATTTT; CDR3: CASSQVGGFSDTQYF; J: TRBJ2-3; size: NA; V: TRBV14; D: NA
DNA: TGTGCCACCAGTGAGACGGGAACCTACGAGCAGTACTTC; CDR3: CATSETGTYEQYF; J: TRBJ2-7; size: NA; V: TRBV24-1; D: NA
DNA: TGCGCCAGCAGCTTAATCGGAGGGAACACTGAAGCTTTCTTT; CDR3: CASSLIGGNTEAFF; J: TRBJ1-1; size: NA; V: TRBV5-1; D: NA
DNA: TGTGCCAGCACCCCCTCTATAGCGGGGGGACCCTACGAGCAGTACTTC; CDR3: CASTPSIAGGPYEQYF; J: TRBJ2-7; size: NA; V: TRBV2; D: TRBD2
DNA: TGTGCCAGTAGTACCACCGACAGTCCCCTCCACTTT; CDR3: CASSTTDSPLHF; J: TRBJ1-6; size: NA; V: TRBV19; D: NA
DNA: TGTGCCAGCAGCCGTTATGGTAGCGGGATCGAGGAGCAGTTCTTC; CDR3: CASSRYGSGIEEQFF; J: TRBJ2-1; size: NA; V: TRBV3-1/TRBV3-2; D: TRBD2
DNA: TGTGCCAGCAGTTGGCAGGGGGCGCTGGCTGAAGCTTTCTTT; CDR3: CASSWQGALAEAFF; J: TRBJ1-1; size: NA; V: TRBV28; D: TRBD1
DNA: TGTGCCAGCAGCCCGCGACAGGGGTCAACGGAGGGCTACACCTTC; CDR3: CASSPRQGSTEGYTF; J: TRBJ1-2; size: NA; V: TRBV5-5; D: TRBD1
DNA: TGTGCCAGCAGCTTAACCAGACAGGTCCGGAGCAATCAGCCCCAGCATTTT; CDR3: CASSLTRQVRSNQPQHF; J: TRBJ1-5; size: NA; V: TRBV7-3; D: NA
DNA: TGTGCCAGCAGTTCTAGACTAGGGGCTGAAGCTTTCTTT; CDR3: CASSSRLGAEAFF; J: TRBJ1-1; size: once; V: TRBV28; D: NA
DNA: TGTGCCACCAGCAGACCAGTGGGGACAGGGGTCGAAAATGAGCAGTTCTTC; CDR3: CATSRPVGTGVENEQFF; J: TRBJ2-1; size: NA; V: TRBV15; D: TRBD1
DNA: TGTGCCAGCAGTACTATTACCTACGCCACTGAAGCTTTCTTT; CDR3: CASSTITYATEAFF; J: TRBJ1-1; size: NA; V: TRBV28; D: NA
DNA: TGTGCCAGCAGCTTAGAGGGAGGACGGGTGTCGACAGATACGCAGTATTTT; CDR3: CASSLEGGRVSTDTQYF; J: TRBJ2-3; size: NA; V: TRBV11-3; D: NA
DNA: TGTGCCAGCAGCTCCCCGGGACAGGGTAATGAGCAGTTCTTC; CDR3: CASSSPGQGNEQFF; J: TRBJ2-1; size: NA; V: TRBV7-9; D: TRBD1
DNA: TGCGCCAGCAGCTTGGGAGCTAGCGGGGGAGCCACCGGGGAGCTGTTTTTT; CDR3: CASSLGASGGATGELFF; J: TRBJ2-2; size: NA; V: TRBV5-1; D: TRBD2
DNA: TGTGCCTGGAGTGGGGGACACCGCATGAACACTGAAGCTTTCTTT; CDR3: CAWSGGHRMNTEAFF; J: TRBJ1-1; size: NA; V: TRBV30; D: NA
DNA: TGTGCCAGCAGTTACTCGATCCAGACAGGTCGCGAAAAACTGTTTTTT; CDR3: CASSYSIQTGREKLFF; J: TRBJ1-4; size: once; V: TRBV6-2/TRBV6-3; D: NA
DNA: TGTGCCAGCAGCCTTGGCCCCCTACAGGGTAGGAGGGGCGGGAGGAACGACGAGCAGTACTTC; CDR3: CASSLGPLQGRRGGRNDEQYF; J: TRBJ2-7; size: NA; V: TRBV4-2; D: TRBD2
DNA: TGTGCCAGCAGTCCGACGCGGACTCGCGGCTACACCTTC; CDR3: CASSPTRTRGYTF; J: TRBJ1-2; size: NA; V: TRBV28; D: NA
DNA: TGTGCCAGCAGTTTAACCAGGGGAAGTTTAAGGCAGCATTTT; CDR3: CASSLTRGSLRQHF; J: TRBJ1-5; size: NA; V: TRBV27; D: NA
DNA: TGTGCCAGCAGTTACTCCGGGCAGGGGATCGGAGGCTACACCTTC; CDR3: CASSYSGQGIGGYTF; J: TRBJ1-2; size: NA; V: TRBV6-5; D: NA
DNA: TGTGCCAGTAGTCCAGGGGCCCTCTCTCGAGGCTACACCTTC; CDR3: CASSPGALSRGYTF; J: TRBJ1-2; size: NA; V: TRBV19; D: NA
DNA: TGTGCCTGGAGTCCTCTCTCTAGCGGGAGCACAGATACGCAGTATTTT; CDR3: CAWSPLSSGSTDTQYF; J: TRBJ2-3; size: NA; V: TRBV30; D: TRBD2
DNA: TGTGCCAGCAGCTTATTAGTTAGCGGTGGCCTTCCCGAGGTCTTC; CDR3: CASSLLVSGGLPEVF; J: TRBJ2-1; size: NA; V: TRBV7-9; D: NA
DNA: TGTGCCAGCAGCTCGCGACTAGCGGACAATGAGCAGTTCTTC; CDR3: CASSSRLADNEQFF; J: TRBJ2-1; size: NA; V: TRBV7-6; D: TRBD2
DNA: TGCGCCAGCAGCTTGGATGGCAAGAACACTGAAGCTTTCTTT; CDR3: CASSLDGKNTEAFF; J: TRBJ1-1; size: NA; V: TRBV5-1; D: NA
DNA: TGTGCCAGCGGCAGGGACAGGGCCTCCTACGAGCAGTACTTC; CDR3: CASGRDRASYEQYF; J: TRBJ2-7; size: NA; V: TRBV19; D: TRBD1
DNA: TGTGCCAGCAGGAGGGACAACCTAGACTTAGCAGATACGCAGTATTTT; CDR3: CASRRDNLDLADTQYF; J: TRBJ2-3; size: few; V: TRBV2; D: NA
DNA: TGTGCCAGCAATCCCCCGGGTTACAATGAGCAGTTCTTC; CDR3: CASNPPGYNEQFF; J: TRBJ2-1; size: NA; V: TRBV6-5; D: NA
DNA: TGTGCCAGCAGTCCGCCCGGGACTAGCGTTTACAATGAGCAGTTCTTC; CDR3: CASSPPGTSVYNEQFF; J: TRBJ2-1; size: NA; V: TRBV28; D: TRBD2
DNA: TGTGCCTGGAATACTAGGAGGGCAGATACGCAGTATTTT; CDR3: CAWNTRRADTQYF; J: TRBJ2-3; size: NA; V: TRBV30; D: NA
DNA: TGTGCCAGCAGCGAGCGGGAGAGCTCCTACAATGAGCAGTTCTTC; CDR3: CASSERESSYNEQFF; J: TRBJ2-1; size: once; V: TRBV7-6; D: TRBD2
DNA: TGTGCCAGCAGTCGATTCGGGACAGGGAGCTACGAGCAGTACTTC; CDR3: CASSRFGTGSYEQYF; J: TRBJ2-7; size: NA; V: TRBV28; D: TRBD1
DNA: TGTGCCAGCAGTCTCAACGGTGGCTACACCTTC; CDR3: CASSLNGGYTF; J: TRBJ1-2; size: NA; V: TRBV9; D: NA
DNA: TGCGCCAGCAGCCAAGAATACCCCCTTAGCTCCTATAATTCACCCCTCCACTTT; CDR3: CASSQEYPLSSYNSPLHF; J: TRBJ1-6; size: NA; V: TRBV4-3; D: NA
DNA: TGTGCCAGCAGCTCCCAAGGGGGACAGTACACCGGGGAGCTGTTTTTT; CDR3: CASSSQGGQYTGELFF; J: TRBJ2-2; size: once; V: TRBV7-6; D: TRBD1
DNA: TGTGCCATCAGTGAGAGGGGTTATTCCGGAAACACCATATATTTT; CDR3: CAISERGYSGNTIYF; J: TRBJ1-3; size: once; V: TRBV10-3; D: NA
DNA: TGTGCCAGCAGAGGCGGGGGGGCCGGTAATGAGCAGTTCTTC; CDR3: CASRGGGAGNEQFF; J: TRBJ2-1; size: NA; V: TRBV6-5; D: TRBD2
DNA: TGTGCCAGCAGAACCGGCGACGGAGATGGCTACACCTTC; CDR3: CASRTGDGDGYTF; J: TRBJ1-2; size: NA; V: TRBV6-5; D: NA
DNA: TGTGCCACCAAAACAGGAACGGGCAATCAGCCCCAGCATTTT; CDR3: CATKTGTGNQPQHF; J: TRBJ1-5; size: NA; V: TRBV6-5; D: NA
DNA: TGTGCCAGTAGTAGGAAAAGACAGGGGCTTAATTCACCCCTCCACTTT; CDR3: CASSRKRQGLNSPLHF; J: TRBJ1-6; size: NA; V: TRBV19; D: TRBD1
DNA: TGTGCCAGCAGCTCCCTTGGGGCGCGGCAGTTCTTC; CDR3: CASSSLGARQFF; J: TRBJ2-1; size: few; V: TRBV7-3; D: NA
DNA: TGTGCCATCGGGGAGCCTTGGCACGAGCTTAGCGGAGTTAACACCGGGGAGCTGTTTTTT; CDR3: CAIGEPWHELSGVNTGELFF; J: TRBJ2-2; size: once; V: TRBV10-3; D: NA